A single sample gave rise to the 31 T cell receptor beta chains below, sequenced in a study of identical twins' blood T cells. TCRdb re-called the 5' RACE reads through MiXCR, storing one row per CDR3 protein. The table lists roughly 340,000 distinct CDR3 sequences, 28% of them singletons. Sequenced: PBMCs. Receptors were obtained from a woman between 18 and 55 years old in good health.

This clonotype was counted only a few times. The CDR3 nucleotides are TGCAGCGTTTTGGGCCGTGAAAAACTGTTTTTT. Encoded protein: CSVLGREKLFF. The chain links TRBV29-1 to TRBJ1-4; D uncertain. V was shortened by 5 bases and J by 7 bases, with 8 bases between the two germline ends. The CDR3 is 11 residues long. CDR1 and CDR2 (germline): SQVTM, ANQGSEA.

The sample holds many counts of this clonotype. V usage is TRBV29-1 and J usage is TRBJ2-1; D is perhaps TRBD2 (6 bases). Germline assignment: CDR1 SQVTM and CDR2 ANQGSEA. This CDR3 comprises 14 residues. V was trimmed by 7 bases and J by 9 bases, leaving 22 bases between them. This chain's CDR3 is CSATGDSVLSEQFF. The DNA for the CDR3 is TGCAGCGCCACCGGGGACTCCGTCTTGAGTGAGCAGTTCTTC.

V usage is TRBV11-3 and J usage is TRBJ2-3, with D unclear. V was clipped by 11 bases and J by 2 bases, with 11 bases between them. Germline V gives CDR1 SGHNT, CDR2 YENEEA. This CDR3 is built from 12 residues. The CDR3 DNA follows: TGTGCCGGAGAGAGGAACACAGATACGCAGTATTTT. This translates into CAGERNTDTQYF.

This clonotype turned up a few times. The rearrangement uses TRBV29-1 and TRBJ1-4; D might be TRBD1 (6 bases). V lost 7 bases and J lost 6, with 12 bases in between. The CDR3 length is 12 residues. From germline, CDR1 is SQVTM and CDR2 ANQGSEA. The CDR3 bases are TGCAGCGCCCAACAGGGTTATGAAAAACTGTTTTTT. Protein: CSAQQGYEKLFF.

This rearrangement joins TRBV7-8 to TRBJ2-4; weak D call: TRBD1 (6 bases). CDR1 is SGHVS and CDR2 is FQNEAQ in the germline V gene. There are 16 residues in the CDR3. Trimming removed 2 bases at V and 4 bases at J, with 15 bases between. CDR3 sequence (DNA): TGTGCCAGCAGCTTACAATTTAGGGGACAAAAAAACATTCAGTACTTC. This encodes CASSLQFRGQKNIQYF.

CDR3 bases: TGTGCCAGCAGTGCACAGGGGGCCGGGAACACTGAAGCTTTCTTT. Translated: CASSAQGAGNTEAFF. The chain joins TRBV2 to TRBJ1-1; 9 nucleotides align to TRBD1. V shed 4 bases, J shed 1 base, and the junction held 4 bases outside the gene matches. The CDR3 is made up of 15 amino acids. Germline loops: CDR1 SNHLY, CDR2 FYNNEI.

CDR3 sequence: CATSRDGLQRDYTF. The CDR3 DNA reads TGTGCCACCAGCAGAGATGGACTTCAACGAGACTACACCTTC. The chain employs TRBV15 and TRBJ1-2; D is unresolved. V was shortened by 0 bases and J by 10 bases, with 15 bases between the two germline ends. Germline lookup yields CDR1 LNHNV and CDR2 YYDKDF (reference sequence). CDR3 length: 14 amino acids.

This clonotype has more than one count but fewer than ten. This rearrangement joins TRBV28 to TRBJ1-5; tentative D call: TRBD1 (5 bases). Germline V lookup: CDR1 MDHEN, CDR2 SYDVKM. The CDR3 is 13 amino acids. V lost 5 bases and J lost 8, with 13 bases in between. The CDR3 DNA is TGTGCCAGCAGTCGCAGGGTGGTTGAGCCCCAGCATTTT. Translation gives CASSRRVVEPQHF.

This clonotype has just a few counts. The chain has TRBV7-9 and TRBJ2-3; 13 positions match TRBD2. Trimming cost V 4 bases and J 2 bases; bases outside gene matches: 6. This CDR3 is 17 amino acids long. CDR1 and CDR2 from the germline V gene are SEHNR and FQNEAQ (reference sequence). The CDR3 coding sequence is TGTGCCAGCAGCTGGACTAGCGGGGGCCCAAACACAGATACGCAGTATTTT. Amino acid sequence: CASSWTSGGPNTDTQYF. Supplemented by reference TRBV7-9 and TRBJ2-3, the full variable domain reads DTGVSQNPRHKITKRGQNVTFRCDPISEHNRLYWYRQTLGQGPEFLTYFQNEAQLEKSRLLSDRFSAERPKGSFSTLEIQRTEQGDSAMYLCASSWTSGGPNTDTQYFGPGTRLTVL.

Only a few counts were recorded for this clonotype. V gene TRBV12-5 combines with J gene TRBJ2-1, with D possibly TRBD2 on 6 matching bases. Germline assignment: CDR1 LGHNT and CDR2 FRNRAP. Deletions cut 2 bases from V and 9 bases from J, with 11 bases between. The CDR3 sequence is 13 residues long. CDR3 sequence reads: CASGLTLAIEQFF. CDR3 nucleotides: TGTGCTAGTGGTTTGACCCTAGCGATTGAGCAGTTCTTC.

Notes on this clonotype: Relative to the germline gene, one junction end is altered; a read error may explain this. The chain combines TRBV7-6 with TRBJ1-1; unclear D gene. CDR1 is SGHVS and CDR2 is FNYEAQ in the germline V gene. The CDR3 spans 13 residues. In DNA, the CDR3 is TGTGCCAGCAGCTTAGCTCAGAACACTGGAGCTTTCTTT. This gives the protein CASSLAQNTGAFF.

The CDR3 loop is CASKRELNTEAFF. DNA for the CDR3: TGTGCCAGCAAAAGGGAACTGAACACTGAAGCTTTCTTT. This rearrangement joins TRBV25-1 to TRBJ1-1; D is uncertain. Germline loops: CDR1 MGHDK, CDR2 SYGVNS. CDR3 length: 13 residues. V was cut by 7 bases and J by 0 bases, with 9 bases left in between.

CDR3 in amino acids: CASSPQKGLEQFF. DNA for the CDR3: TGTGCCAGCTCACCACAAAAGGGACTTGAGCAGTTCTTC. The V and J genes are TRBV18 and TRBJ2-1, with a possible D match to TRBD2 (6 bases). In germline, CDR1 is KGHSH, CDR2 LQKENI. This CDR3 region has 13 residues. V lost 1 base, J lost 9 bases, and 10 bases lay in between.

The rearrangement uses TRBV5-6 and TRBJ2-4; a weak D match, TRBD2 (6 bases). CDR1 is SGHDT, CDR2 YYEEEE, per germline. The V end was cut by 4 bases, the J end by 4 bases, with 15 bases between. The CDR3 length is 15 residues. In DNA, the CDR3 is TGTGCCAGCAGCACTGGGGGGATCTATAAAAACATTCAGTACTTC. Translating it yields CASSTGGIYKNIQYF.

This clonotype has just a few counts. The chain links TRBV5-6 to TRBJ1-3; 7 nucleotides match TRBD1. Germline trimming cut 7 bases from V and 4 bases from J; bases unmatched to any gene: 8. This CDR3 has 14 amino acids. Looked up from germline, CDR1 is SGHDT and CDR2 is YYEEEE. DNA for the CDR3: TGTGCCAGCGGCATGGGACAGCTAGGAAACACCATATATTTT. This gives the protein CASGMGQLGNTIYF.

This clonotype was seen a handful of times. A read error may account for a junction end that differs from germline. The chain couples TRBV29-1 to TRBJ1-1, with D hard to call. Germline CDR1 and CDR2: SQVTM and ANQGSEA. The CDR3 contains 13 residues. CDR3 protein: CSVERPGDTEASF. CDR3 DNA sequence: TGCAGCGTTGAGCGTCCAGGCGACACTGAAGCTTCCTTT.

Details on this clonotype: A much larger clone differs by one base, so this may be a read error. The gene calls are TRBV29-1 and TRBJ1-1; no clear D. V lost 7 bases and J 1 base, leaving 10 bases between the germline ends. Germline V gene data show CDR1 as SQVTM and CDR2 as ANQGSEA. The CDR3 runs 12 residues. CDR3 sequence reads: CSGIHRNTEAFF. In DNA, the CDR3 is TGCAGCGGGATACATAGGAACACTGAAGCTTTCTTT.

In its sample, this clonotype was seen many times. The chain uses TRBV20-1 and TRBJ1-1, with D hard to call. The V gene's germline CDR1 is DFQATT and CDR2 SNEGSKA (reference sequence). V lost 0 bases, J lost 0 bases, and 5 bases lay in between. CDR3 size: 13 residues. In DNA form, the CDR3 reads TGCAGTGCTAGAGAGGAGATGAACACTGAAGCTTTCTTT. Its protein product is CSAREEMNTEAFF.

This clonotype has just a few counts. The chain uses TRBV7-2 and TRBJ1-6, with D maybe TRBD1 (5 bases). Trimming pared 5 bases from V and 8 bases from J, leaving 13 bases between. The CDR3 contains 14 residues. Per the germline V gene, CDR1 is SGHTA and CDR2 is FQGNSA. The DNA of the CDR3 is TGTGCCAGCAGCAAAGGACAAGTATATTCACCCCTCCACTTT. Its protein is CASSKGQVYSPLHF.

The rearrangement links TRBV14 to TRBJ1-1; D gene unclear. CDR3 size: 11 residues. CDR1 is SGHDN and CDR2 is FVKESK in the germline V gene. V gave up 3 bases and J gave up 4 bases, with 3 bases separating them. Here the CDR3 DNA reads TGTGCCAGCAGCCAGTTCACTGAAGCTTTCTTT. It encodes CASSQFTEAFF.

The table lists this clonotype with a few counts. The rearrangement joins TRBV10-3 to TRBJ2-2; D might be TRBD2 (7 bases). V was clipped by 5 bases and J by 6 bases, with 16 bases between them. CDR3 length equals 15 residues. Germline V gene lookup returns CDR1 ENHRY and CDR2 SYGVKD. CDR3 sequence reads: CAISSTGEGAGELFF. The DNA for the CDR3 is TGTGCCATCAGTTCGACGGGGGAGGGGGCCGGGGAGCTGTTTTTT.

This clonotype has a handful of counts. The chain has TRBV3-1 and TRBJ1-3; D not certain. Germline V gene lookup returns CDR1 LGHDT and CDR2 YNNKEL (reference sequence). The CDR3 runs 16 residues. V lost 0 bases, J lost 4 bases, and 13 bases lay in between. CDR3 sequence: CASSQDYSISGNTIYF. The CDR3, as DNA: TGTGCCAGCAGCCAAGATTACTCTATTTCAGGAAACACCATATATTTT.

The chain employs TRBV20-1 and TRBJ2-4; D tentatively reads TRBD1 or TRBD2 (5 bases each). Trimming removed 8 bases from V and 0 bases from J, with 17 bases in between. The CDR3 is 15 residues long. The germline CDR1 and CDR2 sequences are DFQATT and SNEGSKA (reference sequence). The CDR3 sequence is CSTTGRQLAKNIQYF. In DNA, the CDR3 is TGCAGTACCACGGGACGCCAGCTAGCCAAAAACATTCAGTACTTC.

This clonotype was picked up a small number of times. V usage is TRBV6-5 and J usage is TRBJ1-1; no definite D call. Between the trimmed V and J ends, which lost 4 bases and 8 bases, there was a span of 8 bases. This CDR3 contains 11 residues. The V gene's germline CDR1 is MNHEY and CDR2 SVGAGI. CDR3 region: CASSSRREAFF. The CDR3 region has the DNA TGTGCCAGCAGTTCTAGGAGGGAAGCTTTCTTT.

This clonotype was seen a few times. The V and J genes are TRBV29-1 and TRBJ1-2, with 9 nucleotides matching TRBD1. Per germline, CDR1 SQVTM and CDR2 ANQGSEA. Trimming removed 3 bases from V and 4 bases from J; junction bases left unmatched: 6. The CDR3 loop spans 14 amino acids. The CDR3 DNA reads TGCAGCGTTGACCGGACAGGGGAAGGCTATGGCTACACCTTC. Protein: CSVDRTGEGYGYTF.

The chain employs TRBV7-2 and TRBJ1-2; 7 nucleotides line up with TRBD1. This CDR3 is built from 13 residues. Looked up from germline, CDR1 is SGHTA and CDR2 is FQGNSA. The J segment lost 3 bases and the V segment lost 6 bases, leaving 4 bases of the junction unmatched. The CDR3 DNA sequence: TGTGCCAGCAGACTCGGACAGGACTATGGCTACACCTTC. It translates to CASRLGQDYGYTF.

The gene calls are TRBV2 and TRBJ1-4, with 7 bases identical to TRBD1. This CDR3 spans 13 amino acids. CDR1 is SNHLY and CDR2 is FYNNEI in the germline V gene. The V and J ends lost 7 bases and 8 bases, in that order; junction bases with no gene match: 7. CDR3 protein: CASMGQPGEKLFF. The CDR3 nucleotides read TGTGCCAGCATGGGACAGCCGGGGGAAAAACTGTTTTTT.

This clonotype was counted ten times or more. V usage is TRBV20-1 and J usage is TRBJ2-3; 11 bases are shared with TRBD2. The CDR3 covers 16 residues. Germline trimming cut 2 bases from V and 9 bases from J; bases unmatched to any gene: 13. Germline-derived CDR1 and CDR2 are DFQATT and SNEGSKA (reference sequence). This CDR3 reads CSARPQKGLAAATQYF. In DNA, the CDR3 is TGCAGTGCTAGACCACAAAAGGGACTAGCGGCGGCAACGCAGTATTTT.

There are many counts of this clonotype. The rearrangement uses TRBV15 and TRBJ1-5; D not resolved. The V end lost 0 bases, the J end lost 2 bases, and 8 bases lay between the germline ends. The CDR3 runs 15 residues. Germline CDR1 and CDR2: LNHNV and YYDKDF (reference sequence). The DNA for the CDR3 is TGTGCCACCAGCAGAGATCCTGGAGGCAATCAGCCCCAGCATTTT. It encodes CATSRDPGGNQPQHF.

This chain uses TRBV28 with TRBJ1-2; D is possibly TRBD1 (5 bases). This CDR3 region has 15 residues. Germline assignment: CDR1 MDHEN and CDR2 SYDVKM. With 6 bases removed from V and 7 bases from J, the gap between germline ends came to 21 bases. The CDR3 spells CASSHLPGLSSGYTF. The DNA for the CDR3 is TGTGCCAGCAGCCACCTCCCGGGGCTTTCTTCTGGCTACACCTTC.

In its sample, this clonotype was seen many times. This chain connects TRBV3-1 to TRBJ1-5; D uncertain. Trimming stripped 1 base from V and 4 bases from J, with 11 bases between. This CDR3 has 15 residues. From germline, CDR1 is LGHDT and CDR2 YNNKEL (reference sequence). CDR3 sequence reads: CASSQGGQLNQPQHF. The DNA of the CDR3 is TGTGCCAGCAGCCAAGGCGGGCAGCTGAATCAGCCCCAGCATTTT. Full variable domain (missing parts from reference TRBV3-1 and TRBJ1-5): DTAVSQTPKYLVTQMGNDKSIKCEQNLGHDTMYWYKQDSKKFLKIMFSYNNKELIINETVPNRFSPKSPDKAHLNLHINSLELGDSAVYFCASSQGGQLNQPQHFGDGTRLSIL.